A single sample gave rise to the 8 T cell receptor beta chains below, sequenced in a study of spatial heterogeneity in lung cancer. The time point: sample taken at primary tumor resection. Findings and caveats of the study: Higher tumor mutation counts went along with higher counts of expanded intratumoral alpha and beta TCRs.

For these receptors, no antigen is known. TCRdb analysed the 5' RACE reads with MiXCR anew, one entry per CDR3 protein. The sample has around 9,300 distinct CDR3 sequences, roughly 6% seen once; the top ten hold 20% to 25%. The starting material was lung tumor tissue, obtained at surgery. These receptors were collected from a female donor with early-stage non-small cell lung cancer.

This clonotype was seen only a few times. The gene calls are TRBV2 and TRBJ2-5; D remains ambiguous. The CDR3 covers 11 residues. Germline V gives CDR1 SNHLY, CDR2 FYNNEI. V shed 6 bases and J shed 5 bases, with 7 bases lying between them. The CDR3 DNA reads TGTGCCAGCAGACGCCAGGAGACCCAGTACTTC. Protein: CASRRQETQYF.

This clonotype has at least ten counts. V usage is TRBV29-1 and J usage is TRBJ1-5; D unclear. The V end lost 2 bases, the J end lost 5 bases, and 10 bases lay between the germline ends. This CDR3 contains 13 residues. Germline CDR1 is SQVTM and CDR2 is ANQGSEA. CDR3 in amino acids: CSVEFSGDQPQHF. Here the CDR3 DNA reads TGCAGCGTTGAATTTTCTGGGGATCAGCCCCAGCATTTT.

In its sample, this clonotype was seen many times. The chain joins TRBV2 to TRBJ1-6; D is perhaps TRBD1 (5 bases). Trimming pared 5 bases from V and 7 bases from J, leaving 12 bases between. Looked up from germline, CDR1 is SNHLY and CDR2 is FYNNEI. This CDR3 contains 14 residues. The CDR3 coding sequence is TGTGCCAGCAGTCGGGACGGGACGAATTCACCCCTCCACTTT. Protein sequence: CASSRDGTNSPLHF.

This clonotype was found a few times. The chain uses TRBV7-8 and TRBJ1-6; the match to TRBD1 covers 7 bases. This CDR3 region has 16 residues. Germline CDR1 is SGHVS and CDR2 is FQNEAQ. The V gene end was trimmed by 5 bases and the J gene end by 1 base; junction bases not matched to a gene: 5. The CDR3 DNA is TGTGCCAGCAGCCAGACAGGGCCGTCCTATAATTCACCCCTCCACTTT. Encoded protein: CASSQTGPSYNSPLHF.

This clonotype showed up many times. This chain uses TRBV6-5 with TRBJ2-7; 9 bases fit TRBD1. Germline V lookup: CDR1 MNHEY, CDR2 SVGAGI. This CDR3 comprises 14 residues. V was clipped by 6 bases and J by 6 bases; unmatched bases: 9. CDR3 sequence (DNA): TGTGCCAGCAGCCCCGGGACAGGGCTCTCCGAGCAGTACTTC. Its translation is CASSPGTGLSEQYF.

Sample share makes this clonotype large. This chain connects TRBV7-9 to TRBJ2-3; D gene ambiguous. The V end was cut by 3 bases, the J end by 1 base, with 14 bases between. The CDR3 is 16 residues long. The V gene's germline CDR1 is SEHNR and CDR2 FQNEAQ (reference sequence). The CDR3 sequence is CASSFWAASRTDTQYF. The CDR3, as DNA: TGTGCCAGCAGCTTTTGGGCAGCTAGTCGCACAGATACGCAGTATTTT.

In its sample, this clonotype was seen many times. The J gene is TRBJ2-1, the V gene TRBV7-3, with D maybe TRBD2 (5 bases). The V gene lost 4 bases and the J gene lost 8 bases, with 18 bases spanning the gap. Germline values: CDR1 SGHTA, CDR2 FQGTGA. The CDR3 loop spans 15 amino acids. Written as DNA, the CDR3 is TGTGCCAGCAGCTCCGAAGCGGCTCTACGGGATGAGCAGTTCTTC. Protein sequence: CASSSEAALRDEQFF.

Ten or more counts support this clonotype. The chain has TRBV10-3 and TRBJ2-7, with D perhaps matching TRBD1 (5 bases). The CDR3 has 14 amino acids. Germline CDR1 reads ENHRY; CDR2 reads SYGVKD. Trimming left V 4 bases short and J 3 bases short, with 13 bases between. The CDR3 protein is CAISASTGNYEQYF. The CDR3 nucleotides are TGTGCCATCAGTGCGAGCACAGGCAACTACGAGCAGTACTTC.